The next 5 T cell receptor beta chains were all read from a single sample in a study of OX40 agonist ivuxolimab in advanced cancers. Here immunoSEQ multiplex PCR was the method, and the copy in TCRdb shows in-frame clones only, minus some. Of about 51,000 clones in the sample, around nine tenths are singletons; the top ten hold 3.6%. This specimen consisted of CD4+ or CD8+ T cells sorted from blood, obtained in a trial of the OX40 agonist ivuxolimab. These receptors originate from an adult with an advanced solid tumor such as melanoma, head and neck, liver or kidney cancer.

V gene TRBV6-6 combines with J gene TRBJ1-5; D unresolved. The V end was cut by 6 bases, the J end by 3 bases, with 9 bases between. The CDR3 sequence is 13 residues long. Germline loops: CDR1 MNHNY, CDR2 SVGAGI (reference sequence). Here the CDR3 reads CASSPGPNQPQHF. CDR3 nucleotide sequence: TGTGCCAGCAGCCCCGGGCCCAATCAGCCCCAGCATTTT.

V gene TRBV11-2 combines with J gene TRBJ2-2; D ambiguous. Trimming removed 2 bases at V and 0 bases at J, with 16 bases between. Germline V gene lookup returns CDR1 SGHAT and CDR2 FQNNGV. There are 18 residues in the CDR3. The CDR3 DNA reads TGTGCCAGCAGCTTATCGTTAGTTCCGTCGGCGAACACCGGGGAGCTGTTTTTT. As protein: CASSLSLVPSANTGELFF.

This sequence joins TRBV7-9 and TRBJ1-1; TRBD1 matches at 7 bases. This CDR3 spans 14 amino acids. From germline, CDR1 is SEHNR and CDR2 FQNEAQ (reference sequence). The V and J ends lost 5 bases and 2 bases, in that order; junction bases with no gene match: 5. The CDR3 DNA reads TGTGCCAGCAGCAGTGGACAGGTAAACACTGAAGCTTTCTTT. Its protein is CASSSGQVNTEAFF.

The V call is TRBV21-1, the J call TRBJ2-2; TRBD2 is the table's D call, not checked against the DNA. TRBV21-1 is deemed a pseudogene. This CDR3 is built from 19 residues. The CDR3 region is CASSLEASGGAGCTGELFF. The DNA of the CDR3 is TGTGCCAGCAGTTTAGAGGCTAGCGGGGGGGCCGGGTGCACCGGGGAGCTGTTTTTT.

The chain combines TRBV6-5 with TRBJ2-1; D is possibly TRBD1 (6 bases). Per the germline V gene, CDR1 is MNHEY and CDR2 is SVGAGI. Trimming left V 2 bases short and J 0 bases short, with 8 bases between. This CDR3 has 15 residues. The CDR3 coding sequence is TGTGCCAGCAGTTACGGACAGAGCTCCTACAATGAGCAGTTCTTC. Translated, it gives CASSYGQSSYNEQFF.